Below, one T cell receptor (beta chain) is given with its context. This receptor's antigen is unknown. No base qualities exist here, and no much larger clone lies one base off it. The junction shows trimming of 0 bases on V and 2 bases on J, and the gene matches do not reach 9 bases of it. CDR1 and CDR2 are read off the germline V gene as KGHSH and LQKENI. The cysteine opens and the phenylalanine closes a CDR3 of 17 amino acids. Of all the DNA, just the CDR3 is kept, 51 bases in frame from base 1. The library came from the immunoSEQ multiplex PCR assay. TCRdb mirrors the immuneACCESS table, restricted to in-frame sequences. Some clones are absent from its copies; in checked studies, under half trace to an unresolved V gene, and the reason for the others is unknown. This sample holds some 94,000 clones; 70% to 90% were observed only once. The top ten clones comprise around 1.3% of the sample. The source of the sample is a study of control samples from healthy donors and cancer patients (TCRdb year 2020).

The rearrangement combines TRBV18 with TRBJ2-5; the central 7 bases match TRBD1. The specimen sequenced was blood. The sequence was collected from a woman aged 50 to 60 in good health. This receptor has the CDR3 CASSPPVAGGVQETQYF. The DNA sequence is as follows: TGTGCCAGCTCACCACCGGTTGCAGGGGGAGTGCAAGAGACCCAGTACTTC.